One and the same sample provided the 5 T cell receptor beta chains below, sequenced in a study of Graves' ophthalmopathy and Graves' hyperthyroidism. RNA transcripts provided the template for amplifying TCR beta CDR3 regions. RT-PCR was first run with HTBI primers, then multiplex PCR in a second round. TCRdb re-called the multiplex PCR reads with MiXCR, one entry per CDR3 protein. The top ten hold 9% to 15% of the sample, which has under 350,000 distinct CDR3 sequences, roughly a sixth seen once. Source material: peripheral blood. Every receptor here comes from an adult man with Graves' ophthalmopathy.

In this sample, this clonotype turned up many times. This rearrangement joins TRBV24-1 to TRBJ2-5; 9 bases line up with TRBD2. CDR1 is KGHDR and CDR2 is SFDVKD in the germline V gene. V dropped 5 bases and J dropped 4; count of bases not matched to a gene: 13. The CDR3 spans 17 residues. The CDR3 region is CATSVSPSSGTRETQYF. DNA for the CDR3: TGTGCCACCAGTGTCAGCCCCTCTAGCGGGACGAGAGAGACCCAGTACTTC.

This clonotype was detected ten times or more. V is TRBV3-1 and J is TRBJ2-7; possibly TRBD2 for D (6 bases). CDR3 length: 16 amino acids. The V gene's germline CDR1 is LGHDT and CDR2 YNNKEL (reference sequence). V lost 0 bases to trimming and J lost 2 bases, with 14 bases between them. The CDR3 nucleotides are TGTGCCAGCAGCCAAGATTATGGCGGGATCACCTACGAGCAGTACTTC. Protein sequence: CASSQDYGGITYEQYF.

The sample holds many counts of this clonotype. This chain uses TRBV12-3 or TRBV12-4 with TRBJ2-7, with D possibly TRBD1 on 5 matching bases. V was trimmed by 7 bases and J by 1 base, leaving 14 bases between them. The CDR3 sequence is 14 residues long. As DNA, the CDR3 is TGTGCCAGCACCGAAGAGACAGTTTCCTACGAGCAGTACTTC. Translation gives CASTEETVSYEQYF.

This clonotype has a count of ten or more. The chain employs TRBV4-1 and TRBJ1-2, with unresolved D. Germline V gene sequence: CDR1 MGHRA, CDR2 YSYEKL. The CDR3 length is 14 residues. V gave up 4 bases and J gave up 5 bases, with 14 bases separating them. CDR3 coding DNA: TGCGCCAGCAGCCTCACAGCGGTAGGGTATGGCTACACCTTC. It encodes CASSLTAVGYGYTF.

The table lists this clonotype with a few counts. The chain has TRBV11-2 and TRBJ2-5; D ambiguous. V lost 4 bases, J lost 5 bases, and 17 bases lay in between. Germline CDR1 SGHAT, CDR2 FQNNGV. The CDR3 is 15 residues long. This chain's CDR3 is CASSSRRVVRETQYF. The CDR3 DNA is TGTGCCAGCAGCTCCAGAAGGGTGGTAAGGGAGACCCAGTACTTC.